Below are 16 T cell receptor beta chains sequenced from a single sample in a study of T cell responses to AZD1222 COVID-19 vaccine. Profiling relied on immunoSEQ multiplex PCR, and the TCRdb table lists in-frame clones only, not all of them. The table records about 130,000 clones, 89% of them present only once. The specimen comprised peripheral blood, sampled on day 0 of AZD1222 vaccination. The receptors derive from an adult in good health.

CDR3 in DNA: TGCGCCAGCAGCCTAACGTACAATGAGCAGTTCTTC. Protein: CASSLTYNEQFF. This chain links TRBV4-1 with TRBJ2-1; no clear D. The CDR3 has 12 residues. Germline loops: CDR1 MGHRA, CDR2 YSYEKL. Trimming took 4 bases from V and 4 from J, leaving 5 bases between them.

The V and J genes are TRBV6-5 and TRBJ2-1; 7 positions agree with TRBD1. In germline, CDR1 is MNHEY, CDR2 SVGAGI. V trimming: 6 bases; J trimming: 6 bases; junction bases outside the gene matches: 2. The CDR3 contains 12 residues. Here the CDR3 reads CASRAGGNEQFF. The CDR3 DNA reads TGTGCCAGCAGGGCAGGGGGCAATGAGCAGTTCTTC.

The chain has TRBV6-5 and TRBJ1-1, with D unresolved. CDR1 is MNHEY, CDR2 SVGAGI, per germline. This CDR3 contains 13 residues. The V gene lost 6 bases and the J gene lost 2 bases, with 10 bases spanning the gap. CDR3 nucleotides: TGTGCCAGCAGCCCCGTCGTTAACACTGAAGCTTTCTTT. Encoded protein: CASSPVVNTEAFF.

The chain carries TRBV6-5 and TRBJ1-2, with 7 bases lining up with TRBD1. In germline, CDR1 is MNHEY, CDR2 SVGAGI. V dropped 6 bases and J dropped 0; count of bases not matched to a gene: 7. The CDR3 length is 15 residues. The CDR3 sequence: CASRLAGQPNYGYTF. CDR3 in DNA: TGTGCCAGCAGGCTAGCGGGACAGCCTAACTATGGCTACACCTTC.

The chain employs TRBV7-8 and TRBJ2-6; TRBD1 agrees at 8 bases. The CDR3 has 20 residues. Per germline, CDR1 SGHVS and CDR2 FQNEAQ. V was pared by 1 base and J by 4 bases, with 15 bases of the junction left unmatched. The CDR3 loop reads CASSLGSGTGGIKGANVLTF. CDR3 nucleotides: TGTGCCAGCAGCTTAGGATCCGGGACAGGCGGGATTAAAGGGGCCAACGTCCTGACTTTC.

The V gene is TRBV12-3 or TRBV12-4, the J gene TRBJ1-1; D is perhaps TRBD1 (5 bases). The CDR3 consists of 13 residues. V was pared by 2 bases and J by 5 bases, with 9 bases between. The CDR3 DNA follows: TGTGCCAGCAGTTTACAGGGTAGGACTGAAGCTTTCTTT. Its protein is CASSLQGRTEAFF.

The chain has TRBV6-2 or TRBV6-3 and TRBJ2-1, with D hard to call. Deletions cut 6 bases from V and 0 bases from J, with 12 bases between. Germline lookup yields CDR1 MNHEY and CDR2 SVGEGT. This CDR3 comprises 15 residues. Here the CDR3 DNA reads TGTGCCAGCAGCCGAGGCGCTTACTCCTACAATGAGCAGTTCTTC. This gives the protein CASSRGAYSYNEQFF.

The chain joins TRBV6-5 to TRBJ2-2; TRBD2 matches 13 bases. CDR3 size: 15 residues. From germline, CDR1 is MNHEY and CDR2 SVGAGI. V lost 9 bases to trimming and J lost 4 bases; unmatched junction nucleotides: 5. The CDR3, as DNA: TGTGCCAGTCGTACTAGCGGGAGGGTCACCGGGGAGCTGTTTTTT. It codes for CASRTSGRVTGELFF.

The rearrangement joins TRBV15 to TRBJ2-4; D gene unclear. The CDR3 is 14 amino acids. Looked up from germline, CDR1 is LNHNV and CDR2 is YYDKDF (reference sequence). The ends were cut back, 5 bases at V and 9 bases at J, with 17 bases in the middle. This CDR3 is CATSSFALGRIQYF. The CDR3, as DNA: TGTGCCACCAGCTCGTTCGCCCTTGGACGCATTCAGTACTTC.

The chain uses TRBV4-1 and TRBJ2-4; D may be TRBD1 (6 bases). The length of the CDR3 is 15 residues. Germline V gives CDR1 MGHRA, CDR2 YSYEKL. V lost 5 bases, J lost 5 bases, and 16 bases lay in between. This CDR3 reads CASSFQLDRQNIQYF. In nucleotides, the CDR3 is TGCGCCAGCAGCTTCCAACTCGACAGGCAAAACATTCAGTACTTC.

The J gene is TRBJ2-1, the V gene TRBV7-9; 8 nucleotides line up with TRBD2. This CDR3 comprises 12 residues. With V trimmed by 0 bases and J by 15 bases, 4 bases remained unmatched. The germline gives CDR1 SEHNR, CDR2 FQNEAQ (reference sequence). CDR3 sequence (DNA): TGTGCCAGCAGCTTAGCAAGCGGGAGCCCGTTCTTC. It yields the protein CASSLASGSPFF.

The chain uses TRBV5-5 and TRBJ2-5, with 7 bases matching TRBD1. CDR3 size: 18 residues. V dropped 1 base and J dropped 2; count of bases not matched to a gene: 14. CDR1 and CDR2 (germline): SGHKS, YYEKEE (reference sequence). As DNA, the CDR3 is TGTGCCAGCAGCTTGACGTCAGGGGGTAGCTCACTACAAGAGACCCAGTACTTC. Translated, it gives CASSLTSGGSSLQETQYF. Together with reference TRBV5-5 and TRBJ2-5, the CDR3 gives the full variable domain: DAGVTQSPTHLIKTRGQQVTLRCSPISGHKSVSWYQQVLGQGPQFIFQYYEKEERGRGNFPDRFSARQFPNYSSELNVNALLLGDSALYLCASSLTSGGSSLQETQYFGPGTRLLVL.

Notes on this clone: The junction departs from the called germline gene at one end, perhaps through a read error. This rearrangement joins TRBV7-7 to TRBJ2-1; D gene uncertain. The CDR3 has 13 amino acids. Looked up from germline, CDR1 is SSHAT and CDR2 is FNYEAQ (reference sequence). In nucleotides, the CDR3 is TGTGCTAGCAGCCTTCAGGCTTACAATGAGCAGTTCTTC. Its translation is CASSLQAYNEQFF.

The gene calls are TRBV28 and TRBJ2-1, with TRBD2 matching over 8 bases. Germline trimming cut 2 bases from V and 5 bases from J; bases unmatched to any gene: 14. The CDR3 is made up of 18 amino acids. From germline, CDR1 is MDHEN and CDR2 SYDVKM. The CDR3 DNA reads TGTGCCAGCAGTTTACCACCACGGGAGGGACCCGTTAACAATGAGCAGTTCTTC. It codes for CASSLPPREGPVNNEQFF.

The chain has TRBV29-1 and TRBJ2-5; D gene ambiguous. Germline values: CDR1 SQVTM, CDR2 ANQGSEA. Between the trimmed V and J ends, which lost 4 bases and 5 bases, there was a span of 11 bases. The CDR3 loop spans 12 amino acids. The CDR3 region has the DNA TGCAGCGTTGGTTCCAACCGGGAGACCCAGTACTTC. Its protein is CSVGSNRETQYF.

A note on this clone: Compared with germline, one end of the junction differs, possibly owing to a read error. The gene calls are TRBV6-2 or TRBV6-3 and TRBJ2-4, with D perhaps matching TRBD2 (5 bases). The germline V gene has CDR1 MNHEY and CDR2 SVGEGT. CDR3 length: 14 amino acids. The CDR3 loop is CASSYTAQVGESFF. The CDR3, as DNA: TGTGCCAGCAGTTACACGGCCCAGGTGGGAGAATCTTTCTTC.